These T cell receptor beta chains were read from a single sample in a study of cytomegalovirus exposure and HLA in healthy donors. Produced via immunoSEQ multiplex PCR; TCRdb's table is partial and in-frame only. The data show a few hundred thousand clones, with just over 85% seen just once and 0.8% to 0.85% held by the top ten. Sample: PBMCs. These receptors came from a woman younger than 30 in good health and CMV-seronegative. CDR3s include the opening cysteine and the closing phenylalanine or tryptophan. D genes are given only for firm matches. Not every row has a clone size; where given, it reads once, few, many or a size class.

D	size	V	J	DNA	CDR3
.	.	TRBV2	TRBJ2-3	TGTGCCAGCAGGGCAACGGATACGCAGTATTTT	CASRATDTQYF
TRBD1	.	TRBV7-9	TRBJ2-2	TGTGCCAGCAGCTTAGCGACCGGGACAGGGGGCCTGACCGGGGAGCTGTTTTTT	CASSLATGTGGLTGELFF
TRBD1	.	TRBV19	TRBJ1-5	TGTGCCACCGACAGGGGGCAGGGTCAGCCCCAGCATTTT	CATDRGQGQPQHF
.	.	TRBV7-9	TRBJ2-7	TGTGCCAGCGGCCGACAGGCATACTACGAGCAGTACTTC	CASGRQAYYEQYF
TRBD1	.	TRBV6-5	TRBJ1-2	TGTGCCAGCAGTTACTCGAGACAGGGTATTACTTATGGCTACACCTTC	CASSYSRQGITYGYTF
TRBD1	.	TRBV27	TRBJ1-5	TGTGCCAGCAGTTTATCGAGGACAGGGGGTCAGCCCCAGCATTTT	CASSLSRTGGQPQHF
TRBD1	.	TRBV15	TRBJ2-7	TGTGCCACCAGCCGGGACAGGGGAGAATACGAGCAGTACTTC	CATSRDRGEYEQYF
.	.	TRBV18	TRBJ2-7	TGTGCCAGCTCACCAGGGGGCTTCTACGAGCAGTACTTC	CASSPGGFYEQYF
.	.	TRBV6-1	TRBJ2-7	TGTGCCAGCAGTGAAGCGAGAGGACACAAGTCCTACGAGCAGTACTTC	CASSEARGHKSYEQYF
TRBD2	.	TRBV9	TRBJ2-2	TGTGCCAGCAGCCTTGATCTGACTAGCGGGAGGGCCGGGTCCGGGGAGCTGTTTTTT	CASSLDLTSGRAGSGELFF
.	.	TRBV6-6	TRBJ2-7	TGTGCCAGCACCACCCGAAATGGGGGGATTTACGAGCAGTACTTC	CASTTRNGGIYEQYF
.	.	TRBV7-9	TRBJ2-7	TGTGCCAGCACCCCCCTGGGGGCAGCACTAGAGTCAAGGCAGCAGTACTTC	CASTPLGAALESRQQYF
.	once	TRBV4-1	TRBJ2-3	TGCGCCAGCAGCCAAGACAGGGCTCCGTCGGATACGCAGTATTTT	CASSQDRAPSDTQYF
TRBD2	once	TRBV10-3	TRBJ2-1	TGTGCCATCAGAGGGACTAGCGGGAGGGACTCAGCCCCGAATGAGCAGTTCTTC	CAIRGTSGRDSAPNEQFF
TRBD1	.	TRBV5-4	TRBJ1-1	TGTGCCAGCAGCTTCGGGACAGGGCCCATGGTCACTGAAGCTTTCTTT	CASSFGTGPMVTEAFF
.	.	TRBV7-9	TRBJ2-7	TGTGCCAGCAGCTTAGCGACGACTAGTTCCTACGAGCAGTACTTC	CASSLATTSSYEQYF
.	.	TRBV15	TRBJ2-7	TGTGCCACCAGCAGAGATCAGGCCTACGAGCAGTACTTC	CATSRDQAYEQYF
TRBD2	.	TRBV10-2	TRBJ2-1	TGCGCCAGCTTGTCTAGCGGGGGCAATGAGCAGTTCTTC	CASLSSGGNEQFF
TRBD2	.	TRBV7-7	TRBJ2-5	TGTGCCAGCAGCTCGTATTTGGGGCGGGAGGGAGAGACCCAGTACTTC	CASSSYLGREGETQYF
.	.	TRBV25-1	TRBJ1-2	TGTGCCAGCAATAATCCCGCTGCAGGGAATGGCTACACCTTC	CASNNPAAGNGYTF
.	.	TRBV28	TRBJ1-5	TGTGCCAGCAGTTTCCTCAGGGGAGGGGTGGCTCAGCCCCAGCATTTT	CASSFLRGGVAQPQHF
.	.	TRBV7-2	TRBJ2-6	TGTGCCAGCAGCTTATCAACGGGATCCAACGTCCTGACTTTC	CASSLSTGSNVLTF
TRBD2	.	TRBV28	TRBJ2-1	TGTGCCAGCAGTCGGGGCGGGGGCTCCTACAATGAGCAGTTCTTC	CASSRGGGSYNEQFF
.	.	TRBV11-2	TRBJ2-5	TGTGCCAGCTCAGCTTGGGTGGGCCCAGAGACCCAGTACTTC	CASSAWVGPETQYF
.	.	TRBV28	TRBJ1-1	TGTGCCAGCAGACCGTCAGGGGTGAACACTGAAGCTTTCTTT	CASRPSGVNTEAFF
.	.	TRBV14	TRBJ2-5	TGTGCCAGCAGCCTATCAGAGACCCAGTACTTC	CASSLSETQYF
TRBD1	.	TRBV27	TRBJ1-4	TGTGCCAGCAGTTTGGCCCGGACAGGGGGTGAAAAACTGTTTTTT	CASSLARTGGEKLFF
.	.	TRBV10-3	TRBJ1-2	TGTGCCATCAGTGAGCGGACAGATGGCTACACCTTC	CAISERTDGYTF
TRBD1	.	TRBV7-9	TRBJ2-7	TGTGCCAGCCGAGCCGGGACAGGGGATCACGAGCAGTACTTC	CASRAGTGDHEQYF
.	.	TRBV19	TRBJ1-5	TGTGCCAGTAGCGTATCGCGGCAGCCCCAGCATTTT	CASSVSRQPQHF
TRBD1	.	TRBV27	TRBJ2-1	TGTGCCAGCAGTTTATCGAGGCAGGGGGCCCTGGCCAAGCAGTTCTTC	CASSLSRQGALAKQFF
TRBD1	.	TRBV28	TRBJ2-2	TGTGCCAGCAGTTTAGTTGAGTCGGACAGGGTGAAAAAAACCGGGGAGCTGTTTTTT	CASSLVESDRVKKTGELFF
TRBD2	.	TRBV14	TRBJ2-5	TGTGCCAGCAGCCAAAGACTAGCACGCGAGACCCAGTACTTC	CASSQRLARETQYF
TRBD2	few	TRBV11-2	TRBJ2-2	TGTGCCAGCAGCCGGGCGGGAGGGCCCGCCGGGGAGCTGTTTTTT	CASSRAGGPAGELFF
.	.	TRBV4-1	TRBJ1-1	TGCGCCAGCAGCCCCCGCGGCTTGAACACTGAAGCTTTCTTT	CASSPRGLNTEAFF
TRBD1	.	TRBV9	TRBJ2-7	TGTGCCAGCAGCGTAGAGGGACAGGGTACCTACGAGCAGTACTTC	CASSVEGQGTYEQYF
.	.	TRBV11-2	TRBJ2-1	TGTGCCAGCAGCTTAGGGTTAGGGCTAGCGCACAATGAGCAGTTCTTC	CASSLGLGLAHNEQFF
.	.	TRBV7-2	TRBJ2-1	TGTGCCAGCAGCCGAAGCGGGCCGGCCTACAATGAGCAGTTCTTC	CASSRSGPAYNEQFF
TRBD2	.	TRBV19	TRBJ2-7	TGTGCCAGTAGTATTTCGGGGGGAAGCTCCTACGAGCAGTACTTC	CASSISGGSSYEQYF
.	.	TRBV18	TRBJ1-3	TGTGCCAGCTCACCTCGGAGCTCCTCTGGAAACACCATATATTTT	CASSPRSSSGNTIYF
.	.	TRBV18	TRBJ2-5	TGTGCCAGCTCGCCTCAGCAGGGGGGCGCCGGGGAGACCCAGTACTTC	CASSPQQGGAGETQYF
TRBD1	.	TRBV5-8	TRBJ1-1	TGTGCCAGCAGTTACGGGACAGGGAACACTGAAGCTTTCTTT	CASSYGTGNTEAFF
TRBD2	.	TRBV7-9	TRBJ2-1	TGTGCCAGCAGCTTAGGGCTAGCGGGAGGCGATGAGCAGTTCTTC	CASSLGLAGGDEQFF
.	.	TRBV15	TRBJ2-5	TGTGCCACCAGCAGAGATGGGAAGGGAGCGGAGACCCAGTACTTC	CATSRDGKGAETQYF
.	few	TRBV2	TRBJ2-1	TGTGCCAGCAGTGGTCCCCAAACGAAGGGGGAGGGCTTTGTAGATGAGCAGTTCTTC	CASSGPQTKGEGFVDEQFF
TRBD1	.	TRBV28	TRBJ2-3	TGTGCCAGCAGTTTAACAGGGGCCGGCACAGATACGCAGTATTTT	CASSLTGAGTDTQYF
.	.	TRBV7-9	TRBJ2-7	TGTGCCAGTGCCGAGTGGAGGAACGAGCAGTACTTC	CASAEWRNEQYF
TRBD2	.	TRBV7-2	TRBJ2-3	TGTGCCAGCAGCTTAGCGCCCCTAGCGGCCACAGATACGCAGTATTTT	CASSLAPLAATDTQYF
.	.	TRBV6-5	TRBJ2-5	TGTGCCAGCAGTTACTCTTCGGGGTCCCAAGAGACCCAGTACTTC	CASSYSSGSQETQYF
.	.	TRBV5-6	TRBJ2-3	TGTGCCAGCAGCTTGGTTGCTACCTTCGGAGATACGCAGTATTTT	CASSLVATFGDTQYF
.	.	TRBV10-1	TRBJ2-5	TGCGCCAGCAGTGAGTCGGTGGGAGCCCAAGAGACCCAGTACTTC	CASSESVGAQETQYF
TRBD2	.	TRBV5-6	TRBJ2-1	TGTGCCAGCAGCTTGGCCATTAGCGGGTCGCCCGCCTACAATGAGCAGTTCTTC	CASSLAISGSPAYNEQFF
TRBD2	.	TRBV30	TRBJ2-7	TGTGCCTGGACAGCATTAGCGGGAGTGGGCTACGAGCAGTACTTC	CAWTALAGVGYEQYF